The 15 T cell receptor beta chains below come from one sample, sequenced in a study of T cell responses to AZD1222 COVID-19 vaccine. TCRdb's table, derived via immunoSEQ multiplex PCR, lists solely in-frame clones and lacks some. The data hold some 130,000 clones, with roughly 90% observed a single time. The source material was peripheral blood, sampled 28 days after the second AZD1222 dose. These receptors were taken from an adult who received the AZD1222 COVID-19 vaccine.

V gene TRBV7-6 combines with J gene TRBJ2-7; TRBD1 agrees at 10 bases. The CDR3 is 15 residues long. The germline V gene has CDR1 SGHVS and CDR2 FNYEAQ. V dropped 2 bases and J dropped 2; count of bases not matched to a gene: 3. The CDR3 coding sequence is TGTGCCAGCAGCTTAAGGACAGGGGGACCCTACGAGCAGTACTTC. Its translation: CASSLRTGGPYEQYF.

The CDR3 bases are TGTGCCAGCTCACCACTCACAGACTCTGGAAACACCATATATTTT. It yields the protein CASSPLTDSGNTIYF. The genes are TRBV18 and TRBJ1-3; D unclear. Trimming stripped 1 base from V and 0 bases from J, with 7 bases between. Germline CDR1 and CDR2: KGHSH and LQKENI. The CDR3 has 15 residues.

The V call is TRBV5-1, the J call TRBJ1-2, with TRBD1 identical over 8 bases. Trimming removed 7 bases from V and 1 base from J; junction bases left unmatched: 6. The CDR3 extends over 14 amino acids. The germline V gene has CDR1 SGHRS and CDR2 YFSETQ. DNA of the CDR3: TGCGCCAGCGGCACAGGGGGAAGTAACTATGGCTACACCTTC. Its protein product is CASGTGGSNYGYTF.

This rearrangement joins TRBV5-1 to TRBJ1-2, with D possibly being TRBD1 (6 bases). The length of the CDR3 is 15 residues. Trimming cost V 0 bases and J 4 bases, with 13 bases left between them. The germline gives CDR1 SGHRS, CDR2 YFSETQ. The CDR3 DNA sequence: TGCGCCAGCAGCTTGGTAACTGGACAGACCTATGGCTACACCTTC. It yields the protein CASSLVTGQTYGYTF.

The chain employs TRBV18 and TRBJ2-7; 7 bases agree with TRBD2. Germline V gene lookup returns CDR1 KGHSH and CDR2 LQKENI. V shed 3 bases, J shed 4 bases, and the junction held 3 bases outside the gene matches. The CDR3 runs to 13 residues. Here the CDR3 reads CASSPSSGYEQYF. For the CDR3, the DNA is TGTGCCAGCTCACCTTCTAGCGGTTACGAGCAGTACTTC.

The chain employs TRBV19 and TRBJ2-2; 7 bases are shared with TRBD2. The CDR3 extends over 16 amino acids. Germline CDR1 is LNHDA and CDR2 is SQIVND (reference sequence). The junction had 19 bases not matched to a gene; V was cut back by 7 bases and J by 11 bases. The CDR3 region is CASTILESGGRGELFF. CDR3 coding DNA: TGTGCCAGTACAATATTGGAATCGGGCGGGAGAGGTGAGCTGTTTTTT.

This clone was observed once. The CDR3 coding sequence is TGCGCCAGCAGCAGGGACGGGAGAGATCAGCCCCAGCATTTT. Its translation: CASSRDGRDQPQHF. V is TRBV5-1 and J is TRBJ1-5; possible D gene TRBD1, 5 bases. The germline CDR1 and CDR2 sequences are SGHRS and YFSETQ. The V end lost 4 bases, the J end lost 5 bases, and 13 bases lay between the germline ends. The CDR3 consists of 14 residues.

The V call is TRBV5-4, the J call TRBJ1-1; D gene uncertain. V lost 4 bases and J lost 1, with 14 bases in between. CDR1 is SGHNT, CDR2 YYREEE, per germline (reference sequence). The CDR3 loop spans 15 amino acids. The CDR3 region has the DNA TGTGCCAGCAGCCTGGCCCCTATTGGGAACACTGAAGCTTTCTTT. This translates into CASSLAPIGNTEAFF.

This chain joins TRBV11-2 and TRBJ2-3, with TRBD2 as a possible D gene (6 bases). Germline-derived CDR1 and CDR2 are SGHAT and FQNNGV. CDR3 size: 12 residues. V gave up 5 bases and J gave up 14 bases, with 17 bases separating them. The CDR3 region has the DNA TGTGCCAGCAGCCCGCCGAGACTAGTAAGGTATTTT. Its translation: CASSPPRLVRYF.

The V and J genes are TRBV5-8 and TRBJ2-7; tentative D call: TRBD1 (6 bases). V was pared by 2 bases and J by 2 bases, with 8 bases between. The germline CDR1 and CDR2 sequences are SGHTS and YDEGEE. The CDR3 contains 13 residues. CDR3: CASSFYRAYEQYF. The CDR3 bases are TGTGCCAGCAGCTTTTACAGGGCCTACGAGCAGTACTTC.

For this clone: One end of the junction varies from germline; a read error may be responsible. The V and J genes are TRBV3-1 (or the pseudogene TRBV3-2) and TRBJ1-6; D perhaps matches TRBD1 (6 bases). Germline-derived CDR1 and CDR2 are LGHDT and YNNKEL (reference sequence). The CDR3 length is 12 residues. The chain's CDR3 is CASSRTGTPLHF. CDR3 coding DNA: TGTGCCAGCAGCCGGACCGGGACACCACTCCACTTT.

The rearrangement uses TRBV27 and TRBJ2-7, with 8 bases identical to TRBD1. This CDR3 has 13 residues. V lost 5 bases, J lost 3 bases, and 3 bases stayed unmatched. The germline CDR1 and CDR2 sequences are MNHEY and SMNVEV (reference sequence). The CDR3 nucleotides read TGTGCCAGCAGTAGGACAGGGCTCTACGAGCAGTACTTC. Translation: CASSRTGLYEQYF.

The chain uses TRBV5-1 and TRBJ1-2, with 8 bases aligning to TRBD1. The CDR3 contains 15 residues. Germline V gene data show CDR1 as SGHRS and CDR2 as YFSETQ. Trimming removed 5 bases from V and 4 bases from J; junction bases left unmatched: 10. The CDR3 DNA is TGCGCCAGCAGTCCCCGGCCAGGGGGCTTCTATGGCTACACCTTC. Its translation: CASSPRPGGFYGYTF. The full variable domain, its missing parts supplied by reference TRBV5-1 and TRBJ1-2, is KAGVTQTPRYLIKTRGQQVTLSCSPISGHRSVSWYQQTPGQGLQFLFEYFSETQRNKGNFPGRFSGRQFSNSRSEMNVSTLELGDSALYLCASSPRPGGFYGYTFGSGTRLTVV.

This clone was seen a single time. The V gene is TRBV7-9, the J gene TRBJ1-6; 8 bases are shared with TRBD1. CDR1 SEHNR and CDR2 FQNEAQ come from the germline V gene (reference sequence). The ends lost 10 bases at V and 5 bases at J; junction bases unmatched: 4. The CDR3 runs 13 residues. CDR3 protein: CAIGQGDNSPLHF. The CDR3 DNA reads as TGTGCCATCGGACAGGGAGATAATTCACCCCTCCACTTT.

J is TRBJ1-1 and V is TRBV28, with D perhaps matching TRBD1 (6 bases). Germline CDR1 and CDR2: MDHEN and SYDVKM. The CDR3 contains 13 residues. V was shortened by 5 bases and J by 5 bases, with 12 bases between the two germline ends. The CDR3, as DNA: TGTGCCAGCAGTCCCCTCGGACAGACTGAAGCTTTCTTT. This gives the protein CASSPLGQTEAFF.